What follows are 2 T cell receptor beta chains derived from one specimen sequenced in a study of blood T cell repertoires in COVID-19. Measured with immunoSEQ multiplex PCR; TCRdb has only the in-frame clones, and not every one. The sample carries 490,000 or so clones, around nine tenths recorded once. The specimen was PBMCs or T cells enriched from blood (not recorded which). These receptors came from a woman between 40 and 55 years old who had recovered from COVID-19.

This sequence joins TRBV19 and TRBJ2-7; TRBD2 aligns across 8 bases. Per germline, CDR1 LNHDA and CDR2 SQIVND (reference sequence). V gave up 9 bases and J gave up 4 bases; unmatched junction bases: 11. This CDR3 has 14 amino acids. The CDR3: CASTPAGGLYEQYF. The CDR3 nucleotides read TGTGCCAGCACCCCGGCGGGAGGCTTATACGAGCAGTACTTC.

The chain is built from TRBV16 and TRBJ1-1; 7 bases agree with TRBD1. The V gene's germline CDR1 is KGHSY and CDR2 FQNENV. The CDR3 consists of 15 residues. V lost 0 bases, J lost 4 bases, and 5 bases stayed unmatched. The CDR3 coding sequence is TGTGCCAGCAGCCAATCGACAGGGATTGGCACTGAAGCTTTCTTT. Protein sequence: CASSQSTGIGTEAFF.